This T cell receptor (beta chain) was sequenced for a study of shared clonotypes between healthy human individuals. Input per replicate PCR of unsorted PBMC was roughly 300 ng DNA, corresponding to about 30,000 T cell genomes. How the authors handled the data: There were no quality scores in the junction-only immunoSEQ sequences, so filtering differed. TCRdb keeps only in-frame clones here, not all; method: immunoSEQ multiplex PCR. D and trimming were read from the DNA, whereas the V and J calls and clone size are those reported in that table. The sample carries around 510,000 clones, roughly 72% recorded once. Germline V gene lookup returns CDR1 MRHNA and CDR2 SNTAGT. The CDR3 length is 15 residues. Trimming removed 4 bases from V and 3 bases from J, with 14 bases in between.

The chain uses TRBV6-4 and TRBJ2-3; D gene uncertain. Material for sequencing was PBMCs. The receptor was derived from a woman aged 40-49 years in good health. Some clones in this sample may be carry-over from other donors' samples. The CDR3 coding sequence is TGTGCCAGCAGTGGTGGTGGCAAAGATACAGATACGCAGTATTTT. Translating gives CASSGGGKDTDTQYF.